One and the same sample provided the 32 T cell receptor beta chains below, sequenced in a study of blood T cell repertoires in COVID-19 (dated by TCRdb to 2018 to 2021). The library was produced with the immunoSEQ multiplex PCR assay. As stored in TCRdb, this immuneACCESS dataset retains in-frame rearrangements with V and J assigned. A fraction of the clones does not appear; measured against another copy, unresolved V genes explain less than half of the discrepancy, and the remainder lacks a known reason. Present in this sample are tens of thousands of clones, approximately 84% of which were seen just once. The ten largest clones capture approximately 15% of the sample. The sample was peripheral blood. The origin of the receptors is a man between 65 and 80 years old with active COVID-19.

J is TRBJ1-2 and V is TRBV19; no firm D call. The CDR3 has 11 residues. Trimming pared 3 bases from V and 6 bases from J, leaving 5 bases between. Per germline, CDR1 LNHDA and CDR2 SQIVND (reference sequence). The CDR3 nucleotides are TGTGCCAGTAGTATCTTTAATGGCTACACCTTC. This encodes CASSIFNGYTF.

This chain uses TRBV18 with TRBJ2-1; the D is unclear. V lost 6 bases, J lost 6 bases, and 12 bases lay in between. There are 13 residues in the CDR3. Germline V gene data show CDR1 as KGHSH and CDR2 as LQKENI. The CDR3 DNA follows: TGTGCCAGCTCGCCGCTCTTACTCAATGAGCAGTTCTTC. Its translation is CASSPLLLNEQFF.

The V gene is TRBV30, the J gene TRBJ1-2; D perhaps matches TRBD1 (6 bases). Germline CDR1 GTSNPN, CDR2 SVGIG (reference sequence). V dropped 3 bases and J dropped 8 bases, with 13 bases sitting between them. This CDR3 is built from 12 residues. The chain's CDR3 is CAWRRGLRGYTF. In nucleotides, the CDR3 is TGTGCCTGGAGAAGGGGGTTACGGGGCTACACCTTC.

This clone is a singleton in its sample. V is TRBV27 and J is TRBJ1-5; 7 bases fit TRBD1. This CDR3 is 15 amino acids long. J lost 3 bases, V lost 4 bases, and 6 bases had no gene match. Germline CDR1 and CDR2: MNHEY and SMNVEV (reference sequence). The CDR3 sequence is CASSSGGHTNQPQHF. For the CDR3, the DNA is TGTGCCAGCAGTTCAGGGGGTCATACCAATCAGCCCCAGCATTTT.

The chain employs TRBV7-3 and TRBJ2-3, with TRBD1 as a possible D gene (6 bases). Germline V CDR1 and CDR2: SGHTA, FQGTGA. V was pared by 5 bases and J by 1 base, with 16 bases between. The CDR3 loop spans 16 amino acids. CDR3 protein: CASSPQGQPGTDTQYF. The CDR3 DNA follows: TGTGCCAGCAGCCCTCAAGGACAGCCGGGCACAGATACGCAGTATTTT. The full variable domain, in which reference TRBV7-3 and TRBJ2-3 provide the parts outside the CDR3, is GAGVSQTPSNKVTEKGKYVELRCDPISGHTALYWYRQSLGQGPEFLIYFQGTGAADDSGLPNDRFFAVRPEGSVSTLKIQRTERGDSAVYLCASSPQGQPGTDTQYFGPGTRLTVL.

The genes are TRBV5-6 and TRBJ2-1; TRBD2 agrees at 12 bases. V shed 0 bases, J shed 10 bases, and the junction held 8 bases outside the gene matches. Germline CDR1 is SGHDT and CDR2 is YYEEEE. The CDR3 sequence is 16 residues long. Here the CDR3 DNA reads TGTGCCAGCAGCTTGGAGCTAGCGGGAGGGCTCGGGGAGCAGTTCTTC. Translation: CASSLELAGGLGEQFF.

The J gene is TRBJ2-2, the V gene TRBV7-2, with 7 bases aligning to TRBD1. Trimming cost V 7 bases and J 1 base; bases outside gene matches: 6. The CDR3 runs 15 residues. CDR1 is SGHTA, CDR2 FQGNSA, per germline. CDR3 sequence (DNA): TGTGCCAGCAACGTTGGGACAGTGAACACCGGGGAGCTGTTTTTT. Translated: CASNVGTVNTGELFF.

The chain carries TRBV6-1 and TRBJ2-5; D gene unclear. Deletions cut 2 bases from V and 2 bases from J, with 3 bases between. The V gene's germline CDR1 is MNHNS and CDR2 SASEGT. The CDR3 consists of 12 residues. The CDR3 reads CASSEQQETQYF. The CDR3 nucleotides read TGTGCCAGCAGTGAACAGCAAGAGACCCAGTACTTC.

The table lists this clone with a few counts. This rearrangement joins TRBV5-1 to TRBJ2-7; 7 bases agree with TRBD1. The CDR3 extends over 14 amino acids. The germline V gene has CDR1 SGHRS and CDR2 YFSETQ. With 5 bases clipped from V and 6 bases from J, the junction kept 11 bases outside the gene matches. The CDR3 is CASRGRQGVGEQYF. CDR3 coding DNA: TGCGCCAGCAGGGGTCGACAGGGTGTTGGCGAGCAGTACTTC.

The rearrangement uses TRBV27 and TRBJ2-1, with a tentative D call TRBD2 (5 bases). Germline V gene lookup returns CDR1 MNHEY and CDR2 SMNVEV (reference sequence). With 2 bases removed from V and 8 bases from J, the gap between germline ends came to 13 bases. The CDR3 has 14 residues. The CDR3 DNA is TGTGCCAGCAGTTTAAATCGGGGTGCGGATGAGCAGTTCTTC. This sequence encodes CASSLNRGADEQFF.

The gene calls are TRBV5-1 and TRBJ2-7; 8 nucleotides match TRBD1. Germline loops: CDR1 SGHRS, CDR2 YFSETQ. The CDR3 is made up of 13 amino acids. The J segment lost 3 bases and the V segment lost 4 bases, leaving 3 bases of the junction unmatched. This CDR3 reads CASSIDRGYEQYF. CDR3 coding DNA: TGCGCCAGCAGCATAGACAGGGGCTACGAGCAGTACTTC.

The rearrangement joins TRBV14 to TRBJ1-6, with 7 bases fitting TRBD1. V lost 2 bases and J lost 9; bases outside the gene matches: 1. Germline CDR1 reads SGHDN; CDR2 reads FVKESK. This CDR3 has 13 residues. CDR3 bases: TGTGCCAGCAGCCAATACAGGGGTTCACCCCTCCACTTT. It codes for CASSQYRGSPLHF.

The rearrangement joins TRBV9 to TRBJ2-1; 9 bases are a match to TRBD2. The CDR3 contains 15 residues. Trimming took 4 bases from V and 5 from J; bases not matched to a gene: 7. Germline loops: CDR1 SGDLS, CDR2 YYNGEE. CDR3 region: CASSSRGRDNNEQFF. The CDR3 nucleotides are TGTGCCAGCAGCTCCCGCGGGAGGGACAACAATGAGCAGTTCTTC.

This chain joins TRBV6-6 and TRBJ2-5, with D hard to call. The CDR3 has 14 amino acids. The V end was cut by 5 bases, the J end by 1 base, with 11 bases between. Germline CDR1 MNHNY, CDR2 SVGAGI (reference sequence). This CDR3 reads CASSTATVQETQYF. Here the CDR3 DNA reads TGTGCCAGCAGTACCGCAACGGTCCAAGAGACCCAGTACTTC.

For the CDR3, the DNA is TGTGCCAGCAGCGGACAAAACCAAGAGACCCAGTACTTC. Its protein product is CASSGQNQETQYF. The V call is TRBV5-4, the J call TRBJ2-5, with a weak D call TRBD1 (5 bases). This CDR3 is built from 13 residues. Trimming left V 4 bases short and J 0 bases short, with 7 bases between. CDR1 is SGHNT and CDR2 is YYREEE in the germline V gene (reference sequence). Based on the CDR3 plus reference TRBV5-4 and TRBJ2-5, the full variable domain is ETGVTQSPTHLIKTRGQQVTLRCSSQSGHNTVSWYQQALGQGPQFIFQYYREEENGRGNFPPRFSGLQFPNYSSELNVNALELDDSALYLCASSGQNQETQYFGPGTRLLVL.

A few counts support this clone. The V call is TRBV12-3 or TRBV12-4, the J call TRBJ1-2, with unresolved D. The length of the CDR3 is 13 residues. With 6 bases removed from V and 2 bases from J, the gap between germline ends came to 10 bases. The CDR3 spells CASRTTANYGYTF. Here the CDR3 DNA reads TGTGCCAGCAGAACAACAGCCAACTATGGCTACACCTTC.

The chain employs TRBV24-1 and TRBJ2-3; TRBD1 matches at 8 bases. The junction had 5 bases not matched to a gene; V was cut back by 4 bases and J by 3 bases. CDR1 KGHDR and CDR2 SFDVKD come from the germline V gene. The CDR3 loop spans 15 amino acids. The chain's CDR3 is CATSDRGRYTDTQYF. The DNA for the CDR3 is TGTGCCACCAGTGACAGGGGGCGATATACAGATACGCAGTATTTT.

This clone was seen a few times. The chain couples TRBV7-9 to TRBJ2-3, with 9 bases matching TRBD1. Germline trimming cut 6 bases from V and 2 bases from J; bases unmatched to any gene: 12. Germline lookup yields CDR1 SEHNR and CDR2 FQNEAQ (reference sequence). The CDR3 runs 17 residues. The chain's CDR3 is CASSYFPDRGDTDTQYF. As DNA, the CDR3 is TGTGCCAGCAGTTATTTCCCCGACAGGGGGGACACAGATACGCAGTATTTT.

The chain has TRBV7-9 and TRBJ2-1; D not resolved. Deletions cut 3 bases from V and 5 bases from J, with 11 bases between. Germline values: CDR1 SEHNR, CDR2 FQNEAQ (reference sequence). The CDR3 has 14 residues. DNA for the CDR3: TGTGCCAGCAGCTTGGAACTAAACAACAATGAGCAGTTCTTC. This sequence encodes CASSLELNNNEQFF.

The genes are TRBV7-2 and TRBJ2-7, with 7 bases matching TRBD2. Trimming removed 5 bases from V and 5 bases from J; junction bases left unmatched: 9. The CDR3 length is 14 residues. Germline CDR1 SGHTA, CDR2 FQGNSA. The CDR3 loop is CASSPRGGRNEQYF. DNA for the CDR3: TGTGCCAGCAGCCCCCGGGGAGGGCGGAACGAGCAGTACTTC.

This rearrangement joins TRBV7-2 to TRBJ2-2, with D uncertain. Germline V gene sequence: CDR1 SGHTA, CDR2 FQGNSA. The CDR3 length is 14 residues. Trimming shortened V by 2 bases and J by 2 bases, and 6 bases separated the two germline ends. CDR3 nucleotide sequence: TGTGCCAGCAGCTTACCGTTAAACACCGGGGAGCTGTTTTTT. Its protein product is CASSLPLNTGELFF. The variable domain in full, with the rest retrieved from reference TRBV7-2 and TRBJ2-2, is GAGVSQSPSNKVTEKGKDVELRCDPISGHTALYWYRQSLGQGLEFLIYFQGNSAPDKSGLPSDRFSAERTGGSVSTLTIQRTQQEDSAVYLCASSLPLNTGELFFGEGSRLTVL.

This chain joins TRBV20-1 and TRBJ2-1, with TRBD2 matching over 12 bases. CDR3 size: 16 residues. After removal of 3 bases from V and 8 bases from J, the junction contained 11 bases not matched to a gene. Germline-derived CDR1 and CDR2 are DFQATT and SNEGSKA (reference sequence). The CDR3 DNA reads TGCAGTGCTAGTCCAAACCTAGCGGGAGGGTCAGATGAGCAGTTCTTC. Amino acid sequence: CSASPNLAGGSDEQFF.

The V call is TRBV21-1, the J call TRBJ2-7; the D call in the table, TRBD2, was not verified against the DNA. TRBV21-1 is termed a pseudogene. This CDR3 is 12 amino acids long. The CDR3 protein is CASRIQRIEQYF. The CDR3 nucleotides read TGTGCCAGCAGAATTCAGCGGATCGAGCAGTACTTC.

The V call is TRBV7-4, the J call TRBJ1-5, with 7 bases fitting TRBD1. The length of the CDR3 is 17 residues. Germline V gene data show CDR1 as SGHVT and CDR2 as SQSDAQ. V gave up 1 base and J gave up 7 bases; unmatched junction bases: 13. The CDR3 reads CASSLDLAQGVRQPQHF. DNA of the CDR3: TGTGCCAGCAGCTTAGATTTAGCGCAGGGGGTAAGGCAGCCCCAGCATTTT.

The rearrangement links TRBV10-3 to TRBJ2-2, with 7 nucleotides matching TRBD1. The CDR3 is made up of 15 amino acids. V gave up 4 bases and J gave up 5 bases; unmatched junction bases: 7. Germline V gives CDR1 ENHRY, CDR2 SYGVKD. Here the CDR3 reads CAISGKGAPTGELFF. In DNA, the CDR3 is TGTGCCATCAGTGGTAAGGGGGCGCCGACCGGGGAGCTGTTTTTT.

V is TRBV12-3 or TRBV12-4 and J is TRBJ1-2; 7 nucleotides align to TRBD1. V gave up 6 bases and J gave up 3 bases; unmatched junction bases: 1. The CDR3 consists of 12 residues. CDR3 residues: CASSQGDYGYTF. In DNA, the CDR3 is TGTGCCAGCAGCCAGGGGGACTATGGCTACACCTTC.

This rearrangement joins TRBV2 to TRBJ2-4, with 9 bases aligning to TRBD2. V dropped 4 bases and J dropped 0; count of bases not matched to a gene: 22. Germline loops: CDR1 SNHLY, CDR2 FYNNEI. The CDR3 consists of 22 residues. Here the CDR3 DNA reads TGTGCCAGCAGTGCCGGGTTGGCGGGAGGGCCTGTGTCCCTTCTAGCCAAAAACATTCAGTACTTC. Its translation is CASSAGLAGGPVSLLAKNIQYF. The full variable domain, in which reference TRBV2 and TRBJ2-4 provide the parts outside the CDR3, is EPEVTQTPSHQVTQMGQEVILRCVPISNHLYFYWYRQILGQKVEFLVSFYNNEISEKSEIFDDQFSVERPDGSNFTLKIRSTKLEDSAMYFCASSAGLAGGPVSLLAKNIQYFGAGTRLSVL.

The chain has TRBV30 and TRBJ2-7; 8 bases line up with TRBD1. Unmatched junction bases numbered 8, after V lost 4 bases and J lost 6 bases. Germline V lookup: CDR1 GTSNPN, CDR2 SVGIG (reference sequence). The CDR3 consists of 13 residues. The CDR3 region has the DNA TGTGCCTGGATACGACAGGGGCCTGGCGAGCAGTACTTC. Its translation: CAWIRQGPGEQYF.

The V gene is TRBV30, the J gene TRBJ2-1, with TRBD2 matching over 9 bases. Germline V gene sequence: CDR1 GTSNPN, CDR2 SVGIG (reference sequence). This CDR3 comprises 14 residues. J was trimmed by 6 bases and V by 2 bases; bases with no gene match: 5. This chain's CDR3 is CAWSFLAGSNEQFF. The CDR3, as DNA: TGTGCCTGGAGTTTCCTAGCGGGAAGCAATGAGCAGTTCTTC.

V and J are TRBV20-1 and TRBJ2-5; TRBD2 agrees at 10 bases. The germline V gene has CDR1 DFQATT and CDR2 SNEGSKA (reference sequence). The CDR3 loop spans 15 amino acids. V shed 3 bases and J 8 bases; nucleotides not matched to a gene: 12. CDR3 residues: CSASARTSGVRTQYF. Here the CDR3 DNA reads TGCAGTGCTAGTGCCAGGACTAGCGGAGTTCGAACCCAGTACTTC.

This chain joins TRBV11-2 and TRBJ2-7; D is perhaps TRBD2 (8 bases). From germline, CDR1 is SGHAT and CDR2 FQNNGV. The CDR3 length is 15 residues. Trimming took off 6 bases at V and 5 bases at J, with 20 bases between the two ends. CDR3 residues: CASRPTTGRGHEQYF. The CDR3 region has the DNA TGTGCCAGCAGGCCGACCACCGGGAGGGGGCACGAGCAGTACTTC.

V and J are TRBV2 and TRBJ2-5; 7 bases align to TRBD1. The V segment lost 5 bases and the J segment 5 bases; nucleotides outside the gene matches: 8. Germline-derived CDR1 and CDR2 are SNHLY and FYNNEI. The CDR3 contains 14 residues. CDR3: CASSTDRNGETQYF. CDR3 DNA sequence: TGTGCCAGCAGTACGGACAGGAACGGGGAGACCCAGTACTTC. The full variable domain, its missing parts supplied by reference TRBV2 and TRBJ2-5, is EPEVTQTPSHQVTQMGQEVILRCVPISNHLYFYWYRQILGQKVEFLVSFYNNEISEKSEIFDDQFSVERPDGSNFTLKIRSTKLEDSAMYFCASSTDRNGETQYFGPGTRLLVL.